This entry lists 23 T cell receptor beta chains sequenced from one sample in a study of blood T cell repertoires in COVID-19. TCRdb keeps only in-frame clones here, not all; method: immunoSEQ multiplex PCR. The sample includes over 70,000 clones, 80% to 85% of them seen just once. Sequencing was performed on peripheral blood. Source of these receptors: a human donor in a cohort sampled during active COVID-19.

The J gene is TRBJ1-5, the V gene TRBV6-6; the match to TRBD1 covers 7 bases. Germline-derived CDR1 and CDR2 are MNHNY and SVGAGI (reference sequence). Trimming took 5 bases from V and 4 from J; bases not matched to a gene: 8. The CDR3 runs to 15 residues. As DNA, the CDR3 is TGTGCCAGCAGTGCCGACAGGGATGGGAATCAGCCCCAGCATTTT. This translates into CASSADRDGNQPQHF.

This chain uses TRBV6-2 or TRBV6-3 with TRBJ1-1, with TRBD1 as a possible D gene (5 bases). This CDR3 contains 15 residues. V shed 3 bases and J shed 0 bases, with 11 bases lying between them. Germline assignment: CDR1 MNHEY and CDR2 SVGEGT. As DNA, the CDR3 is TGTGCCAGCAGTTATGGCACACAGGTGAACACTGAAGCTTTCTTT. It translates to CASSYGTQVNTEAFF.

The rearrangement links TRBV5-4 to TRBJ2-2, with TRBD2 matching over 10 bases. The J segment lost 4 bases and the V segment lost 2 bases, leaving 5 bases of the junction unmatched. CDR3 length: 16 amino acids. CDR1 and CDR2 (germline): SGHNT, YYREEE (reference sequence). CDR3 sequence reads: CASSFGLAGGTGELFF. The CDR3 bases are TGTGCCAGCAGCTTCGGGTTAGCGGGGGGCACCGGGGAGCTGTTTTTT.

Ten or more counts support this clone. This chain links TRBV6-1 with TRBJ1-1; D gene uncertain. Germline loops: CDR1 MNHNS, CDR2 SASEGT. Trimming shortened V by 0 bases and J by 11 bases, and 10 bases separated the two germline ends. The CDR3 spans 12 residues. The CDR3 sequence is CASSEAQGGAFF. DNA of the CDR3: TGTGCCAGCAGTGAAGCGCAAGGCGGGGCTTTCTTT.

The chain employs TRBV9 and TRBJ2-2; 8 positions agree with TRBD2. This CDR3 contains 16 residues. The V segment lost 3 bases and the J segment 3 bases; nucleotides outside the gene matches: 7. CDR1 is SGDLS and CDR2 is YYNGEE in the germline V gene. CDR3: CASSGPGLEYTGELFF. The CDR3 DNA reads TGTGCCAGCAGCGGACCGGGACTAGAGTACACCGGGGAGCTGTTTTTT.

The V gene is TRBV15, the J gene TRBJ2-1, with D possibly TRBD2 on 7 matching bases. The germline V and J ends were trimmed by 0 bases and 1 base, with 10 bases remaining between them. Per the germline V gene, CDR1 is LNHNV and CDR2 is YYDKDF (reference sequence). The CDR3 runs to 16 residues. The CDR3 bases are TGTGCCACCAGCAGAGAAGGGGGGGGGTCCTACAATGAGCAGTTCTTC. Its protein product is CATSREGGGSYNEQFF.

The count of this clone is one. The chain uses TRBV19 and TRBJ1-2; D ambiguous. The CDR3 contains 14 residues. Trimming removed 3 bases from V and 3 bases from J, with 11 bases in between. CDR1 LNHDA and CDR2 SQIVND come from the germline V gene (reference sequence). CDR3 sequence: CASSMWGAHYGYTF. The CDR3 DNA sequence: TGTGCCAGTAGTATGTGGGGAGCACACTATGGCTACACCTTC.

This chain joins TRBV10-3 and TRBJ2-1; unclear D gene. Trimming cost V 2 bases and J 5 bases, with 10 bases left between them. Germline V gene data show CDR1 as ENHRY and CDR2 as SYGVKD. The CDR3 covers 14 residues. The CDR3 is CAISEGNPDNEQFF. Here the CDR3 DNA reads TGTGCCATCAGTGAGGGTAACCCGGACAATGAGCAGTTCTTC.

The chain employs TRBV11-2 and TRBJ2-2; tentative D call: TRBD2 (5 bases). This CDR3 has 14 residues. Germline CDR1 is SGHAT and CDR2 is FQNNGV. The V gene lost 5 bases and the J gene lost 6 bases, with 13 bases spanning the gap. In nucleotides, the CDR3 is TGTGCCAGCAGCCTTCTACCGGGGTCCGGGGAGCTGTTTTTT. This codes for CASSLLPGSGELFF.

The gene calls are TRBV9 and TRBJ2-1; TRBD1 agrees at 9 bases. The germline V gene encodes CDR1 SGDLS and CDR2 YYNGEE. Trimming took 1 base from V and 2 from J; bases not matched to a gene: 1. The CDR3 totals 15 residues. The CDR3 sequence is CASSVTGGPYNEQFF. The DNA for the CDR3 is TGTGCCAGCAGCGTAACAGGGGGCCCCTACAATGAGCAGTTCTTC.

The chain recombines TRBV7-9 with TRBJ2-1, with D perhaps matching TRBD2 (6 bases). The length of the CDR3 is 19 residues. The germline V gene has CDR1 SEHNR and CDR2 FQNEAQ (reference sequence). The germline V and J ends were trimmed by 4 bases and 0 bases, with 22 bases remaining between them. The CDR3, as DNA: TGTGCCAGCAGCTACCTTCCCCTGTTAGCGGCCAGCTCCTACAATGAGCAGTTCTTC. The encoded protein is CASSYLPLLAASSYNEQFF.

The J gene is TRBJ1-2, the V gene TRBV5-4; D not certain. Germline CDR1 reads SGHNT; CDR2 reads YYREEE (reference sequence). Trimming removed 0 bases from V and 4 bases from J, with 10 bases in between. The CDR3 length is 14 residues. In nucleotides, the CDR3 is TGTGCCAGCAGCTTGGACGGATCTAGCTATGGCTACACCTTC. Protein sequence: CASSLDGSSYGYTF.

The CDR3 DNA follows: TGCGCCAGCAGCCCAAACAGGGGTTCTGGGGCCAACGTCCTGACTTTC. Its protein is CASSPNRGSGANVLTF. The chain has TRBV4-1 and TRBJ2-6, with 7 bases identical to TRBD1. The CDR3 has 16 residues. Germline assignment: CDR1 MGHRA and CDR2 YSYEKL. J lost 1 base, V lost 4 bases, and 4 bases had no gene match.

For the CDR3, the DNA is TGTGCCAGCAGGGCGGCGTTAGGCAGTAGGCGGACTGAAGCTTTCTTT. Its protein is CASRAALGSRRTEAFF. The rearrangement links TRBV2 to TRBJ1-1; D is unresolved. The CDR3 covers 16 residues. Germline V gives CDR1 SNHLY, CDR2 FYNNEI. V was cut by 6 bases and J by 5 bases, with 22 bases left in between.

The rearrangement joins TRBV15 to TRBJ1-4, with D perhaps TRBD1 (5 bases). Trimming removed 0 bases at V and 4 bases at J, with 9 bases between. This CDR3 comprises 15 residues. Germline V CDR1 and CDR2: LNHNV, YYDKDF (reference sequence). CDR3 in DNA: TGTGCCACCAGCAGAGATACAGGTTATAATGAAAAACTGTTTTTT. It specifies CATSRDTGYNEKLFF. Filled out from reference TRBV15 and TRBJ1-4, the complete variable domain reads DAMVIQNPRYQVTQFGKPVTLSCSQTLNHNVMYWYQQKSSQAPKLLFHYYDKDFNNEADTPDNFQSRRPNTSFCFLDIRSPGLGDTAMYLCATSRDTGYNEKLFFGSGTQLSVL.

This clone appeared a few times. The chain couples TRBV4-3 to TRBJ2-7, with D perhaps TRBD2 (6 bases). The CDR3 sequence is 14 residues long. Looked up from germline, CDR1 is LGHNA and CDR2 is YSLEER. Trimming took 2 bases from V and 5 from J, leaving 13 bases between them. CDR3 sequence: CASSQSGDRDEQYF. The CDR3 coding sequence is TGCGCCAGCAGCCAATCGGGGGATCGGGACGAGCAGTACTTC.

V and J are TRBV5-1 and TRBJ2-5; D unclear. The CDR3 sequence is 13 residues long. Germline-derived CDR1 and CDR2 are SGHRS and YFSETQ. Trimming removed 5 bases at V and 5 bases at J, with 13 bases between. CDR3 region: CASRPTMMETQYF. The CDR3, as DNA: TGCGCCAGCAGGCCTACGATGATGGAGACCCAGTACTTC.

V and J are TRBV7-9 and TRBJ2-7; TRBD2 agrees at 9 bases. CDR1 and CDR2 from the germline V gene are SEHNR and FQNEAQ (reference sequence). With 5 bases clipped from V and 2 bases from J, the junction kept 4 bases outside the gene matches. CDR3 length: 14 amino acids. The CDR3 is CASSRLAVTYEQYF. The CDR3 DNA follows: TGTGCCAGCAGCCGACTAGCGGTTACCTACGAGCAGTACTTC.

This chain uses TRBV24-1 with TRBJ2-1; TRBD2 might be the D (5 bases). The CDR3 spans 16 residues. Between the trimmed V and J ends, which lost 7 bases and 0 bases, there was a span of 15 bases. CDR1 and CDR2 from the germline V gene are KGHDR and SFDVKD. The CDR3 bases are TGTGCCACCAGCGCACGACCGGGGTTCTCCTACAATGAGCAGTTCTTC. It translates to CATSARPGFSYNEQFF.

The chain has TRBV6-5 and TRBJ1-2, with D possibly being TRBD1 (5 bases). V lost 2 bases, J lost 8 bases, and 12 bases lay in between. This CDR3 spans 13 amino acids. The germline V gene encodes CDR1 MNHEY and CDR2 SVGAGI. The CDR3 region has the DNA TGTGCCAGCAGTTACGGGGGGGTCGGAGGCTACACCTTC. Translated: CASSYGGVGGYTF.

This sequence joins TRBV11-2 and TRBJ2-5; 9 positions match TRBD1. The CDR3 has 15 amino acids. The germline gives CDR1 SGHAT, CDR2 FQNNGV. The V gene end was trimmed by 0 bases and the J gene end by 9 bases; junction bases not matched to a gene: 8. CDR3 in DNA: TGTGCCAGCAGCTTAGATCTCTTAGACAGGGGGTCCCAGTACTTC. Protein: CASSLDLLDRGSQYF.

This clone was seen a handful of times. The chain couples TRBV3-1 (or the pseudogene TRBV3-2) to TRBJ1-2; D is unclear. Deletions cut 0 bases from V and 5 bases from J, with 13 bases between. The CDR3 totals 15 residues. CDR1 and CDR2 (germline): LGHDT, YNNKEL (reference sequence). CDR3 amino acids: CASSQDSVLPYGYTF. The CDR3 DNA is TGTGCCAGCAGCCAAGATTCGGTTCTTCCTTATGGCTACACCTTC.

The gene calls are TRBV5-4 and TRBJ1-1, with D hard to call. V lost 1 base and J lost 5, with 12 bases in between. CDR1 is SGHNT and CDR2 is YYREEE in the germline V gene (reference sequence). There are 14 residues in the CDR3. The CDR3 coding sequence is TGTGCCAGCAGCTTGCGGGGTCCCGTAACTGAAGCTTTCTTT. It encodes CASSLRGPVTEAFF.